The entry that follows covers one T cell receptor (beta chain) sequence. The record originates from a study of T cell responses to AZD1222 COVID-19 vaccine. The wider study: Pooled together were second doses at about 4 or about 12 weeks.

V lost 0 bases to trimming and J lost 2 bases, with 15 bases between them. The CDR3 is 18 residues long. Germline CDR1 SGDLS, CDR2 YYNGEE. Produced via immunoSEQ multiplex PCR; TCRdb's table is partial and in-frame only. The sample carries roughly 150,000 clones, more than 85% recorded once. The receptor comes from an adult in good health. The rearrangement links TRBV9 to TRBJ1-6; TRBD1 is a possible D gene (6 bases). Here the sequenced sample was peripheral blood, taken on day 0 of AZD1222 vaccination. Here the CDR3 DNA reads TGTGCCAGCAGCGTAGATGTAGGGGGGAACACCTATAATTCACCCCTCCACTTT. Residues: CASSVDVGGNTYNSPLHF.